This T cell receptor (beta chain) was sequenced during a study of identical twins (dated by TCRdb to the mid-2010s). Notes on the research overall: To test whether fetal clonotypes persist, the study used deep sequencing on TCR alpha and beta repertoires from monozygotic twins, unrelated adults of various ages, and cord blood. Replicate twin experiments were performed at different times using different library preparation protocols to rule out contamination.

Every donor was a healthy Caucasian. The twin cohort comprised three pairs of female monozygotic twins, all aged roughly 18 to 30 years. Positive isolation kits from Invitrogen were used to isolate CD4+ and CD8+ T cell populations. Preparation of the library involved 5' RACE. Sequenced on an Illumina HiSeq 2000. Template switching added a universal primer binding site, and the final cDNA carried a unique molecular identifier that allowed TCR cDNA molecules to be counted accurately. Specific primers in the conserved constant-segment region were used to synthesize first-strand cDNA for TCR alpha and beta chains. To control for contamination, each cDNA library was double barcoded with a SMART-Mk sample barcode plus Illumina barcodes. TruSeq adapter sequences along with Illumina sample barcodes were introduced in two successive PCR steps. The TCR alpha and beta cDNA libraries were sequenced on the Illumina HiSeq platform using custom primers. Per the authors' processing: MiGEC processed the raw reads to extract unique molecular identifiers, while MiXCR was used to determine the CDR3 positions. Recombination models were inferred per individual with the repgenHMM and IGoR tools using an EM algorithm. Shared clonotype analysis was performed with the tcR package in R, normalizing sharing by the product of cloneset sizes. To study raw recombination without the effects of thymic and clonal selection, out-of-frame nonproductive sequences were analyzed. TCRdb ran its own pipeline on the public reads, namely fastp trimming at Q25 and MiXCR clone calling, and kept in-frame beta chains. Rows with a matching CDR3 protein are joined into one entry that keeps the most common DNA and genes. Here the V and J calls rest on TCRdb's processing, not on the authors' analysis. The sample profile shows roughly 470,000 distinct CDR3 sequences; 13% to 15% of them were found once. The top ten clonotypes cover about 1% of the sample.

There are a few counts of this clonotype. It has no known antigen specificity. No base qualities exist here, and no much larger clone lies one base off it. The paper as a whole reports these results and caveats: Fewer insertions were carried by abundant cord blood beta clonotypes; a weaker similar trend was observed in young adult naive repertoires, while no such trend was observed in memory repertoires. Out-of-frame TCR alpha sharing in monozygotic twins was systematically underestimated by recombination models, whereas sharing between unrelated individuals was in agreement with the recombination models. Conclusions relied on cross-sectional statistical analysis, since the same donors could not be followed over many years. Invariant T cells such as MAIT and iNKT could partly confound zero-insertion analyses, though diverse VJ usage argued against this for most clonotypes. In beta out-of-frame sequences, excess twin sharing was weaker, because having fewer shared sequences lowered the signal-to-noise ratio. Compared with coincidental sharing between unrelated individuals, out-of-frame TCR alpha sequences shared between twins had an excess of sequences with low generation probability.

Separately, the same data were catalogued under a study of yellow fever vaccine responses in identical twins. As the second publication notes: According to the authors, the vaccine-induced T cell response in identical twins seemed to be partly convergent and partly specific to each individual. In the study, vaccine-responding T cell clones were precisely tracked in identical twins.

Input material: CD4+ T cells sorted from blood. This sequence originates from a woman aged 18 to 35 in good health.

The nucleotide sequence reads as follows: TGTGCCAGCAGCCGGACTAGCGGGAGTTATCGCACAGATACGCAGTATTTT. Its amino acids are CASSRTSGSYRTDTQYF. The sequence is built from TRBV7-2 and TRBJ2-3; 13 central bases correspond to TRBD2. The germline V gene gives CDR1 as SGHTA and CDR2 as FQGNSA. The CDR3 runs 17 residues from the cysteine to the phenylalanine. Only the CDR3 region is kept as DNA, spanning 51 bases read in frame from base 1. V is trimmed back by 5 bases and J by 1 base, and the junction contains 6 bases that no gene match accounts for.